These 9 T cell receptor beta chains were sequenced from one sample in a study of blood T cell repertoires in COVID-19 (dated by TCRdb to about 2020). The receptor library was made with the immunoSEQ multiplex PCR assay. Drawn from immuneACCESS, this table holds only the in-frame rearrangements with V and J called that TCRdb kept. Clones are partly lost; checked studies trace under half to an unresolved V gene and leave the rest unexplained. The sample data list 200,000 to 250,000 clones, and roughly 80% of these were observed just once. The ten largest account for roughly 3.2% of the sample. Specimen: peripheral blood. The receptor source for this set is a young woman with acute or convalescent COVID-19.

The chain employs TRBV18 and TRBJ1-4; D remains ambiguous. CDR3 size: 13 residues. Deletions cut 5 bases from V and 8 bases from J, with 12 bases between. CDR1 is KGHSH and CDR2 is LQKENI in the germline V gene. CDR3: CASSDDGGEKLFF. The CDR3 region has the DNA TGTGCCAGCTCAGATGACGGAGGGGAAAAACTGTTTTTT.

This chain uses TRBV10-3 with TRBJ1-4; D possibly corresponds to TRBD1 (5 bases). This CDR3 region has 14 residues. Germline lookup yields CDR1 ENHRY and CDR2 SYGVKD. Between the trimmed V and J ends, which lost 0 bases and 10 bases, there was a span of 12 bases. DNA of the CDR3: TGTGCCATCAGTGAGTCGACGGGGGACTCAAAACTGTTTTTT. Residues: CAISESTGDSKLFF.

V gene TRBV20-1 combines with J gene TRBJ2-1; D is unclear. V was trimmed by 6 bases and J by 4 bases, leaving 4 bases between them. There are 10 residues in the CDR3. Germline CDR1 and CDR2: DFQATT and SNEGSKA (reference sequence). CDR3 in amino acids: CSAYYNEQFF. DNA of the CDR3: TGCAGTGCGTATTACAATGAGCAGTTCTTC.

The V gene is TRBV29-1, the J gene TRBJ1-4, with 10 bases lining up with TRBD1. The CDR3 extends over 14 amino acids. The germline gives CDR1 SQVTM, CDR2 ANQGSEA. The V and J ends lost 5 bases and 7 bases, in that order; junction bases with no gene match: 7. This CDR3 reads CSVTGTGAREKLFF. CDR3 coding DNA: TGCAGCGTTACCGGGACAGGGGCACGTGAAAAACTGTTTTTT.

The rearrangement joins TRBV14 to TRBJ2-1; the D is unclear. The CDR3 length is 12 residues. CDR1 and CDR2 (germline): SGHDN, FVKESK. V was cut by 6 bases and J by 9 bases, with 12 bases left in between. The CDR3: CASSLAVGEQFF. In DNA, the CDR3 is TGTGCCAGCAGTCTCGCGGTAGGTGAGCAGTTCTTC.

The chain joins TRBV4-3 to TRBJ2-2; D might be TRBD2 (5 bases). The CDR3 extends over 16 amino acids. Germline V gives CDR1 LGHNA, CDR2 YSLEER. Trimming cost V 0 bases and J 6 bases, with 14 bases left between them. The CDR3 sequence: CASSQEPTRAAGELFF. CDR3 in DNA: TGCGCCAGCAGCCAAGAACCCACTAGGGCCGCCGGGGAGCTGTTTTTT.

V and J are TRBV28 and TRBJ1-4; 9 bases match TRBD1. J lost 5 bases, V lost 2 bases, and 3 bases had no gene match. The CDR3 extends over 15 amino acids. Per germline, CDR1 MDHEN and CDR2 SYDVKM. The CDR3 loop is CASSLVGQGNEKLFF. The DNA of the CDR3 is TGTGCCAGCAGTTTAGTGGGACAGGGAAATGAAAAACTGTTTTTT.

The chain links TRBV7-2 to TRBJ2-7, with 9 bases lining up with TRBD2. Germline V gives CDR1 SGHTA, CDR2 FQGNSA. The junction had 15 bases not matched to a gene; V was cut back by 3 bases and J by 3 bases. The CDR3 contains 18 residues. CDR3 loop: CASSLSRLAERGSYEQYF. CDR3 nucleotide sequence: TGTGCCAGCAGCTTGTCCAGACTAGCGGAGCGCGGTAGCTACGAGCAGTACTTC.

This sequence joins TRBV6-2 or TRBV6-3 and TRBJ1-1; TRBD1 might be the D (5 bases). Per the germline V gene, CDR1 is MNHEY and CDR2 is SVGEGT. The V and J ends lost 4 bases and 4 bases respectively, with 7 bases between them. The CDR3 is 12 amino acids. The CDR3 protein is CASSWGVTEAFF. CDR3 coding DNA: TGTGCCAGCAGTTGGGGGGTCACTGAAGCTTTCTTT.